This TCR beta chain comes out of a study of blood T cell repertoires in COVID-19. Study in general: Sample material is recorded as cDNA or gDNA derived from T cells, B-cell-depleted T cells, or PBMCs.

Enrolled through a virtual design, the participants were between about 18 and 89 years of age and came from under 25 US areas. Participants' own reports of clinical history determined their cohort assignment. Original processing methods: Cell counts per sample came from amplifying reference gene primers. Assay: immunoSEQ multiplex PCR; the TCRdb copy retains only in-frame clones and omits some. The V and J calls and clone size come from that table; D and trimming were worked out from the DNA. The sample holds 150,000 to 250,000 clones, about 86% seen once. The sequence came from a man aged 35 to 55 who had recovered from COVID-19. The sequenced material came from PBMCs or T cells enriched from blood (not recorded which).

The CDR3 sequence: CASSSTPPRAFF. The CDR3 nucleotides read TGTGCCAGCTCATCAACGCCCCCACGGGCTTTCTTT. This chain joins TRBV18 and TRBJ1-1, with no clear D. V dropped 5 bases and J dropped 11 bases, with 15 bases sitting between them. This CDR3 region has 12 residues. Germline V gene lookup returns CDR1 KGHSH and CDR2 LQKENI.